The clone carrying this TCR beta chain was counted a few times. Its antigen is unknown. A clone one base away is much larger, so this may be a read error. These data originate in a study of tumor-infiltrating lymphocytes in primary liver carcinoma. Study as a whole: Stage T1-T3 N0M0 tumors measured roughly 4.2 to 10 cm at most.

The CDR3 has 14 residues. From approximately 530 ng of total RNA, TCR beta-specific cDNA was reverse-transcribed using a constant-region primer. ARM-PCR, slightly modified, supplied the TCR beta libraries through three nested multiplex PCR rounds. The first two PCR rounds, roughly 10 cycles each, used TRBV1-TRBV30 forward primers and a C-beta reverse primer. TCRdb recomputed calls from the multiplex PCR reads with MiXCR, one row per CDR3 protein. Among approximately 340,000 distinct CDR3 sequences listed, almost 65% were seen once. Unsorted whole blood served as the source of blood RNA, and germline DNA was extracted as well. Study-level findings and limits: Left bulk and unsorted, the samples did not allow CD4+ and CD8+ repertoires to be compared. Tumor-adjacent and tumor-blood pairs showed less overlap than tumor region pairs.

The receptor was isolated from a man aged 40-49 years with primary liver carcinoma and hepatitis B virus infection. The sequenced sample was peripheral blood. V usage is TRBV12-3 or TRBV12-4 and J usage is TRBJ1-1, with D unresolved. Here the CDR3 reads CASSLQDSNIEAFF. CDR3 bases: TGTGCCAGCAGTCTCCAGGACTCTAACATTGAAGCTTTCTTT.